A selection of T cell receptor beta chains follows, all from one sample in a study of blood T cell repertoires in COVID-19. Profiled with immunoSEQ multiplex PCR; TCRdb holds only in-frame clones, not every one. This sample has about 280,000 clones, with roughly 90% found just once. Material for sequencing was peripheral blood. These receptors were collected from a man aged 18 to 29 with active or convalescent COVID-19. Each CDR3 is given with its conserved first and last residue. Each record gives: CDR3 protein, D gene, CDR3 length, V gene, J gene. The D gene is left open where the match is weak.

CASGTGKSPLHF	TRBD1	12	TRBV10-1	TRBJ1-6
CASNPSVTGVDNEQFF	TRBD1	16	TRBV27	TRBJ2-1
CASSLSPPTARTDTQYF	.	17	TRBV7-9	TRBJ2-3
CASSLTVSYHGYTF	.	14	TRBV2	TRBJ1-2
CASSLEQGPYNEQFF	.	15	TRBV5-1	TRBJ2-1
CASSLTGYTEAFF	.	13	TRBV12-3/TRBV12-4	TRBJ1-1
CASSFRAGMGTGELFF	.	16	TRBV9	TRBJ2-2
CASSSSVYNEQFF	.	13	TRBV27	TRBJ2-1
CASSAGGAGANVLTF	.	15	TRBV7-2	TRBJ2-6
CASSESDRFYGYTF	TRBD1	14	TRBV27	TRBJ1-2
CASSPSAGMNSPLHF	.	15	TRBV2	TRBJ1-6
CASSRVSVSGELFF	.	14	TRBV18	TRBJ2-2
CASSERETYEQYF	TRBD2	13	TRBV6-4	TRBJ2-7
CASREYVLRETNTGELFF	TRBD2	18	TRBV19	TRBJ2-2
CASSMISGGEAFF	.	13	TRBV19	TRBJ1-1
CASSVNRDLGYTF	.	13	TRBV12-3/TRBV12-4	TRBJ1-2
CASSPGHTYEQYF	.	13	TRBV5-6	TRBJ2-7
CASSDRTGAYEQYF	.	14	TRBV27	TRBJ2-7
CASSQGAGPIYF	.	12	TRBV3-1/TRBV3-2	TRBJ1-3
CASSQDGFRGGAHEQFF	TRBD2	17	TRBV4-1	TRBJ2-1
CASSQETGVMVELFF	TRBD1	15	TRBV3-1/TRBV3-2	TRBJ1-4
CASRTGGVSEAFF	.	13	TRBV6-6	TRBJ1-1
CASSQEPRGYEQYF	.	14	TRBV4-3	TRBJ2-7
CASSTGREEKLFF	.	13	TRBV5-1	TRBJ1-4
CASSQDSPRDSSYEQYF	TRBD1	17	TRBV3-1/TRBV3-2	TRBJ2-7
CASSRGTGTSPLHF	TRBD1	14	TRBV7-6	TRBJ1-6
CASSDGQGANYGYTF	.	15	TRBV6-1	TRBJ1-2
CASSFLAGVTDTQYF	TRBD2	15	TRBV7-2	TRBJ2-3
CASSRTGRLEQYF	.	13	TRBV7-9	TRBJ2-7
CASSQAQGGGAVYNEQFF	TRBD2	18	TRBV3-1/TRBV3-2	TRBJ2-1
CASSPGTGDGYTF	TRBD1	13	TRBV5-5	TRBJ1-2
CASSDGGEPRDTQYF	.	15	TRBV6-1	TRBJ2-3
CASSEGPDLLSSYEQYF	.	17	TRBV2	TRBJ2-7
CASSAVSTSQAQYF	.	14	TRBV5-1	TRBJ2-5
CASSLAAGALNTDTQYF	TRBD2	17	TRBV5-4	TRBJ2-3
CASSVVRWRSYGYTF	.	15	TRBV9	TRBJ1-2
CASSAAGALYNEQFF	TRBD2	15	TRBV9	TRBJ2-1
CASTPTGVYEQYF	TRBD1	13	TRBV6-2/TRBV6-3	TRBJ2-7
CASSEDGEGTDTQYF	.	15	TRBV6-1	TRBJ2-3
CASSPGQSSYNEQFF	TRBD1	15	TRBV4-3	TRBJ2-1
CASSKEEELSYEQYF	.	15	TRBV21-1	TRBJ2-7
CATSRRTGDQPQHF	TRBD1	14	TRBV15	TRBJ1-5